Reported below is one T cell receptor beta chain. Trimming at V came to 4 bases and at J to 2 bases, leaving 2 bases not matched to a gene. This CDR3 comprises 14 residues. The germline CDR1 and CDR2 sequences are SGHRS and YFSETQ. The data originate from a study of blood T cell repertoires in COVID-19. Methods used by the authors: Amplified reference gene primers provided the basis for estimating nucleated cell counts. Sequenced by immunoSEQ multiplex PCR; TCRdb stores in-frame clones only, minus some. V, J and clone size reflect that table, while D and trimming were determined from the DNA. The sample carries about 51,000 clones, about 88% recorded once.

The chain joins TRBV5-1 to TRBJ2-2, with 7 bases aligning to TRBD1. The sequenced sample consisted of peripheral blood. The receptor was derived from a man aged 50-60 years with acute or convalescent COVID-19. CDR3 in amino acids: CASSNRGNTGELFF. DNA of the CDR3: TGCGCCAGCAGCAACAGGGGTAACACCGGGGAGCTGTTTTTT.